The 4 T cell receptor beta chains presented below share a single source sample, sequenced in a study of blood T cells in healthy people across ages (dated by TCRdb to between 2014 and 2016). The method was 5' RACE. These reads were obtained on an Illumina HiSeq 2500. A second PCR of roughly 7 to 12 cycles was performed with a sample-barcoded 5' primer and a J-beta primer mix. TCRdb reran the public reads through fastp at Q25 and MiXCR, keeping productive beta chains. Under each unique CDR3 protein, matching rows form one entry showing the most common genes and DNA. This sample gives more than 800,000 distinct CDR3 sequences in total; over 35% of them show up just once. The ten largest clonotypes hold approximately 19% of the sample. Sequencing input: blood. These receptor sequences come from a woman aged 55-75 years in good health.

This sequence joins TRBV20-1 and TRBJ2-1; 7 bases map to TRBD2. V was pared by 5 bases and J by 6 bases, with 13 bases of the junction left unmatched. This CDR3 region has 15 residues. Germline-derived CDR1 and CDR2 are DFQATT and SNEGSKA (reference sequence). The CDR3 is CSAYLVAGTTNEQFF. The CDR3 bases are TGCAGTGCTTACCTTGTAGCGGGTACCACCAATGAGCAGTTCTTC.

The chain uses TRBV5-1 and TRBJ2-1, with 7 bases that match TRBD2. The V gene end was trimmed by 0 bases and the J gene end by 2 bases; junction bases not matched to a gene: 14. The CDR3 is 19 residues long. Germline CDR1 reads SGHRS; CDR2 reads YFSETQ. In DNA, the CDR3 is TGCGCCAGCAGCTTGGGTTTAAGAGCTGGGACTAATGCCTACAATGAGCAGTTCTTC. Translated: CASSLGLRAGTNAYNEQFF.

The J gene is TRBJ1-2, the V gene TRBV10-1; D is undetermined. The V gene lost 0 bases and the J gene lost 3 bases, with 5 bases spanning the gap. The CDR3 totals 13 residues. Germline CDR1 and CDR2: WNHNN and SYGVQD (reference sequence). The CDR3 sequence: CASSESEDYGYTF. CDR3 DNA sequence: TGCGCCAGCAGTGAGTCTGAAGACTATGGCTACACCTTC.

In DNA, the CDR3 is TGCAGTGCTAGTAAGAGAGCGGGAGGGGTTGAGCAGTTCTTC. This encodes CSASKRAGGVEQFF. The V gene is TRBV20-1, the J gene TRBJ2-1; 10 bases align to TRBD2. Trimming removed 3 bases from V and 9 bases from J; junction bases left unmatched: 8. Germline CDR1 reads DFQATT; CDR2 reads SNEGSKA (reference sequence). The CDR3 length is 14 residues.